This TCR beta chain originates from a study of neurological immune-mediated disorders. TCRdb recomputed calls from the 5' RACE reads with MiXCR, one row per CDR3 protein. Of roughly 56,000 distinct CDR3 sequences listed, 3% to 4% are singletons. The CDR3 runs 15 residues. V dropped 5 bases and J dropped 2 bases, with 14 bases sitting between them. Germline lookup yields CDR1 SGDLS and CDR2 YYNGEE. This clonotype was seen at least ten times. This clonotype was obtained from a woman aged 60 to 75 with multiple sclerosis. The sequencing input was PBMCs. The chain recombines TRBV9 with TRBJ2-1; TRBD2 is a possible D gene (6 bases). CDR3 DNA sequence: TGTGCCAGCAGTACGAGCGGGCCCCCCTACAATGAGCAGTTCTTC. Translation: CASSTSGPPYNEQFF.